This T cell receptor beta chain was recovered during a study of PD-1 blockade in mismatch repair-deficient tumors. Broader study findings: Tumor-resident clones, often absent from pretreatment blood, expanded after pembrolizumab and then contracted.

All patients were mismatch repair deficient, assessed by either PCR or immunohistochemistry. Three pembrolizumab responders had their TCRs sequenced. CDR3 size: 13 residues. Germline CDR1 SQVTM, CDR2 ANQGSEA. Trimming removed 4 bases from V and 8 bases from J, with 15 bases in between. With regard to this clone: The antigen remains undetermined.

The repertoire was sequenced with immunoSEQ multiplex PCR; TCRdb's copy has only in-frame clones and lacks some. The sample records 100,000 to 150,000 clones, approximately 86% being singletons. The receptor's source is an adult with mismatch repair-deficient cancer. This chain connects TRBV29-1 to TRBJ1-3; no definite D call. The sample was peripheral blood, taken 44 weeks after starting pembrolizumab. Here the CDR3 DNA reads TGCAGCGTTGCGTCGGAGCCATCGGACACCATATATTTT. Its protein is CSVASEPSDTIYF.